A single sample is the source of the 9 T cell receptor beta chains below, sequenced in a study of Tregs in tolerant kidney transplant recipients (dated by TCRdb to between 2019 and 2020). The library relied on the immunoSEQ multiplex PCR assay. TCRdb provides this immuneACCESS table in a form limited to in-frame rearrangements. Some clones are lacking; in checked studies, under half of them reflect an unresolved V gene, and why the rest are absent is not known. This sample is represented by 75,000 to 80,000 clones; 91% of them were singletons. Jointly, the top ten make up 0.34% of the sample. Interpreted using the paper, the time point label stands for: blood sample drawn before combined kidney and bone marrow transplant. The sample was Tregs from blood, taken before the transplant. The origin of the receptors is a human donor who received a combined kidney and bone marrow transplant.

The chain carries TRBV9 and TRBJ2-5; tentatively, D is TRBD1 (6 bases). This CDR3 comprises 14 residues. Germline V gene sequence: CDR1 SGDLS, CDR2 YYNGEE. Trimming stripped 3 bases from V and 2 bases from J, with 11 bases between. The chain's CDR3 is CASSAGTQQETQYF. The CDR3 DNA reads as TGTGCCAGCAGCGCAGGGACACAACAAGAGACCCAGTACTTC.

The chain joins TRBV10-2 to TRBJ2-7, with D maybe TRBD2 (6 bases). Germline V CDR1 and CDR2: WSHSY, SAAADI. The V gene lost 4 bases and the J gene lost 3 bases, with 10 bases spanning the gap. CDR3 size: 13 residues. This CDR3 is CASSALAVYEQYF. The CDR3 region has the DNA TGCGCCAGCAGTGCCTTAGCGGTCTACGAGCAGTACTTC.

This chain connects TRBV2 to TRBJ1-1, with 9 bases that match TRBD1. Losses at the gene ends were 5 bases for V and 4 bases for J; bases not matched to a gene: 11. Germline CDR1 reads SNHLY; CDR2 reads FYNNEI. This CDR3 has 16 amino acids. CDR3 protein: CASSSPGQGSVTEAFF. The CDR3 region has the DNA TGTGCCAGCAGTTCGCCGGGACAGGGAAGTGTCACTGAAGCTTTCTTT.

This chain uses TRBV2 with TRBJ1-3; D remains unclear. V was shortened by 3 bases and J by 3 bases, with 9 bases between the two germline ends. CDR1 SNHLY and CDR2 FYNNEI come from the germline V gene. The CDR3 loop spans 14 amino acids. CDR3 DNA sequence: TGTGCCAGCAGTGAGCTGGGAATTGGAAACACCATATATTTT. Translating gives CASSELGIGNTIYF. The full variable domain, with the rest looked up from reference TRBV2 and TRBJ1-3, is EPEVTQTPSHQVTQMGQEVILRCVPISNHLYFYWYRQILGQKVEFLVSFYNNEISEKSEIFDDQFSVERPDGSNFTLKIRSTKLEDSAMYFCASSELGIGNTIYFGEGSWLTVV.

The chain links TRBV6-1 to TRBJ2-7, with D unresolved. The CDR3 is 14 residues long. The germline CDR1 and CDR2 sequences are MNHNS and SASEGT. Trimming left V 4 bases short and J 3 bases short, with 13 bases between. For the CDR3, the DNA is TGTGCCAGCAGTGTCGGAGACCGGCACTACGAGCAGTACTTC. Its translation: CASSVGDRHYEQYF.

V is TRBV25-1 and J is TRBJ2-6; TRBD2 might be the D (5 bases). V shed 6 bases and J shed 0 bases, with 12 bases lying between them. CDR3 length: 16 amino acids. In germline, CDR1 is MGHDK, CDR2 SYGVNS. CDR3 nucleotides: TGTGCCAGCAGCCCCCCCGGGGTCTCTGGGGCCAACGTCCTGACTTTC. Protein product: CASSPPGVSGANVLTF.

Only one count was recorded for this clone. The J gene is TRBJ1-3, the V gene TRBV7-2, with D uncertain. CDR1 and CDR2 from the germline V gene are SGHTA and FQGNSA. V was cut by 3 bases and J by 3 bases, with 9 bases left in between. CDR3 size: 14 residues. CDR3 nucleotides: TGTGCCAGCAGCTTTTCAGGATTTGGAAACACCATATATTTT. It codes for CASSFSGFGNTIYF.

The CDR3 spells CASSLGDSGRQQYF. CDR3 in DNA: TGTGCCAGCAGCTTAGGAGACAGTGGGCGGCAGCAGTACTTC. The chain couples TRBV7-9 to TRBJ2-7, with TRBD1 as a possible D gene (5 bases). The CDR3 length is 14 residues. The germline CDR1 and CDR2 sequences are SEHNR and FQNEAQ (reference sequence). V was cut by 1 base and J by 8 bases, with 15 bases left in between.

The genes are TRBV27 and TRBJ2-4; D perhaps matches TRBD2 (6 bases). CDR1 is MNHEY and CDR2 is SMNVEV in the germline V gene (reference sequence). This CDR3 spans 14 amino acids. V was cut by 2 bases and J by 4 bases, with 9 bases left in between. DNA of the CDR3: TGTGCCAGCAGTTTAGGTGGGACTAAAAACATTCAGTACTTC. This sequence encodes CASSLGGTKNIQYF.